This note documents a single TCR beta chain sequence. The CDR3 totals 16 residues. J was trimmed by 2 bases and V by 4 bases; bases with no gene match: 8. The germline V gene has CDR1 MNHEY and CDR2 SVGAGI. This sample stems from a study of blood T cell repertoires in COVID-19. Study background: Donors in the United States, Italy and Spain gave samples during acute or convalescent COVID-19. PBMCs, B-cell-depleted T cells, or T cells provided the cDNA or gDNA that made up the material.

In the study's own analysis: Reference gene primer amplification in the assay estimated nucleated cell counts. Repertoires were generated with immunoSEQ multiplex PCR, while TCRdb's copy carries only in-frame clones and drops some. V, J and clone size were drawn from that table, and D and trimming were deduced from the DNA. This sample has hundreds of thousands of clones; about 83% occur once, and the top ten carry approximately 7.4%. The sequence derives from a woman in her fifties or sixties with acute or convalescent COVID-19. Sequenced sample: peripheral blood. The chain employs TRBV6-5 and TRBJ2-3, with 8 bases that match TRBD1. This chain's CDR3 is CASSSDRAAYTDTQYF. The CDR3 DNA reads as TGTGCCAGCAGTTCGGACAGGGCCGCGTACACAGATACGCAGTATTTT.